The present entry profiles one T cell receptor (beta chain) with its context. Its specificity is unknown. The beta constant-region primer was an equimolar mix of two oligonucleotides covering TRBC1 and TRBC2. Nested alpha and beta constant-region primers with the SP2 primer drove four PCR rounds on ligated cDNA. Ligation attached a single-stranded oligonucleotide with a 12-nucleotide UMI and the SP2 primer to the cDNA 3' end. TCRdb reanalysed the UMI-ligation and nested PCR reads using MiXCR and keeps one entry per CDR3 protein. The sample consists of 20,000 to 25,000 distinct CDR3 sequences, roughly 9.1% of them appearing once. The data stem from a study of naive and memory T cell subsets. Regarding the study as a whole: There was no ground truth to check naive and memory subset results. Over 85% of naive TCR sequences appeared only once, unlike memory subsets.

This clonotype was sampled from a human donor in good health. The sample comprised central memory CD8+ T cells from blood.

CDR3 DNA sequence: TGCGCCAGCAGCTTGGACTACCTTATGAACACTGAAGCTTTCTTT. Residues: CASSLDYLMNTEAFF. V gene TRBV5-1 combines with J gene TRBJ1-1; D gene uncertain. Germline CDR1 and CDR2: SGHRS and YFSETQ. CDR3 length equals 15 residues. With 0 bases removed from V and 0 bases from J, the gap between germline ends came to 9 bases.